This T cell receptor (beta chain) emerged from a study of a mutant IDH1 vaccine in newly diagnosed glioma. In the study overall: Sex among treated patients split about 62% male, roughly 38% female; mean age was approximately 40 years.

The time point is: baseline, week 1 (first vaccination visit). Treatment given: pre-vaccination baseline after standard-of-care therapy. Newly diagnosed WHO grade 3 or 4 IDH1-mutant, ATRX-lost astrocytomas were identified in the donors. The germline CDR1 and CDR2 sequences are MNHNY and SVGAGI (reference sequence). The CDR3 extends over 15 amino acids. Trimming removed 6 bases from V and 5 bases from J, with 14 bases in between. Points on this clone: Its antigen is undetermined.

General study results and limits: Pseudoprogression apparently lacked any relation to changes in top peripheral T cell clonotypes. Among all patients, vaccine-induced immune responses occurred in roughly 93%.

Generated by immunoSEQ multiplex PCR, the TCRdb table keeps only in-frame clones and is missing some. Altogether some 51,000 clones are present, about 74% being singletons, with the ten largest covering around 1.9%. This clonotype was sampled from a woman in her thirties or forties with glioma. This sample comprised PBMCs, obtained from a glioma patient treated with radiotherapy, temozolomide or both. The chain joins TRBV6-6 to TRBJ1-6; maybe TRBD1 (5 bases). The CDR3 loop reads CASRALGRDNSPLHF. The CDR3 DNA reads TGTGCCAGCAGGGCCTTGGGACGGGATAATTCACCCCTCCACTTT.